The 12 T cell receptor beta chains below all came from one sample that was sequenced in a study of blood T cell repertoires in COVID-19. Produced via immunoSEQ multiplex PCR; TCRdb's table is partial and in-frame only. Of about 78,000 clones listed, approximately 89% were seen once; the top ten hold 1.9%. Specimen: peripheral blood. The receptor source for this set is an older woman with acute or convalescent COVID-19.

V usage is TRBV6-2 or TRBV6-3 and J usage is TRBJ2-6; no reliable D call. The CDR3 covers 16 residues. V lost 0 bases to trimming and J lost 4 bases, with 10 bases between them. Germline-derived CDR1 and CDR2 are MNHEY and SVGEGT. As DNA, the CDR3 is TGTGCCAGCAGTTACTCGAGGTTTGCCGGGGCCAACGTCCTGACTTTC. Its protein product is CASSYSRFAGANVLTF.

V gene TRBV5-4 combines with J gene TRBJ2-5, with 8 bases aligning to TRBD2. CDR3 length: 15 residues. The germline V gene has CDR1 SGHNT and CDR2 YYREEE (reference sequence). V was clipped by 0 bases and J by 5 bases; unmatched bases: 6. The CDR3 sequence: CASSLGAGGRETQYF. The CDR3 DNA sequence: TGTGCCAGCAGCTTGGGTGCGGGGGGCAGGGAGACCCAGTACTTC.

The genes are TRBV2 and TRBJ2-7, with D tentatively TRBD2 (5 bases). The V and J ends lost 9 bases and 0 bases respectively, with 12 bases between them. CDR3 length: 13 residues. Germline V CDR1 and CDR2: SNHLY, FYNNEI. CDR3 in amino acids: CARAVANSYEQYF. DNA for the CDR3: TGTGCCAGAGCGGTTGCTAACTCCTACGAGCAGTACTTC.

This chain joins TRBV29-1 and TRBJ2-7, with D possibly TRBD1 on 6 matching bases. The germline CDR1 and CDR2 sequences are SQVTM and ANQGSEA. Trimming cost V 5 bases and J 6 bases, with 20 bases left between them. This CDR3 comprises 14 residues. The CDR3 sequence is CSVSLGDRQIEQYF. The DNA for the CDR3 is TGCAGCGTTTCTCTTGGTGACAGGCAGATCGAGCAGTACTTC.

The chain employs TRBV9 and TRBJ2-6; 7 bases line up with TRBD1. Unmatched junction bases numbered 8, after V lost 3 bases and J lost 2 bases. The CDR3 has 17 residues. Germline values: CDR1 SGDLS, CDR2 YYNGEE. The CDR3 spells CASSARQTGAGANVLTF. The CDR3 DNA follows: TGTGCCAGCAGCGCCCGTCAAACAGGGGCTGGGGCCAACGTCCTGACTTTC.

The chain has TRBV12-5 and TRBJ1-6, with a weak D call TRBD1 (6 bases). The CDR3 extends over 14 amino acids. CDR1 LGHNT and CDR2 FRNRAP come from the germline V gene. Between the trimmed V and J ends, which lost 6 bases and 8 bases, there was a span of 14 bases. The CDR3 region has the DNA TGTGCTAGTGGGCCACAGGGATTTGATTCACCCCTCCACTTT. Residues: CASGPQGFDSPLHF.

V usage is TRBV28 and J usage is TRBJ2-3; D gene uncertain. Germline CDR1 reads MDHEN; CDR2 reads SYDVKM. This CDR3 is 12 amino acids long. Trimming left V 5 bases short and J 1 base short, with 4 bases between. CDR3 DNA: TGTGCCAGCAGTACAGGCACAGATACGCAGTATTTT. As protein: CASSTGTDTQYF.

This clone was counted once. J is TRBJ2-5 and V is TRBV7-2; 11 positions match TRBD2. V trimming: 0 bases; J trimming: 5 bases; junction bases outside the gene matches: 5. This CDR3 comprises 16 residues. Per germline, CDR1 SGHTA and CDR2 FQGNSA. The CDR3 coding sequence is TGTGCCAGCAGCTTAGCGGGTAGCGGGGGGGTTGAGACCCAGTACTTC. This translates into CASSLAGSGGVETQYF.

The gene calls are TRBV28 and TRBJ1-5, with D possibly matching TRBD1 (6 bases). The ends were cut back, 5 bases at V and 6 bases at J, with 14 bases in the middle. CDR3 length: 14 amino acids. CDR1 MDHEN and CDR2 SYDVKM come from the germline V gene. CDR3 sequence: CASSRQVIIQPQHF. In DNA, the CDR3 is TGTGCCAGCAGTAGACAGGTAATAATTCAGCCCCAGCATTTT.

The genes are TRBV6-1 and TRBJ1-2; possibly TRBD1 for D (6 bases). From germline, CDR1 is MNHNS and CDR2 SASEGT. The CDR3 length is 15 residues. V lost 3 bases and J lost 0, with 11 bases in between. The DNA of the CDR3 is TGTGCCAGCAGTGAGTCAGGGGAGTCTAACTATGGCTACACCTTC. It yields the protein CASSESGESNYGYTF.

This clone was found a few times. This chain uses TRBV7-2 with TRBJ2-6; tentative D call: TRBD2 (5 bases). Trimming removed 0 bases from V and 0 bases from J, with 6 bases in between. The CDR3 totals 16 residues. Germline CDR1 and CDR2: SGHTA and FQGNSA. This CDR3 is CASSLAEVSGANVLTF. The CDR3 region has the DNA TGTGCCAGCAGCTTAGCGGAGGTCTCTGGGGCCAACGTCCTGACTTTC.

The V gene is TRBV7-3, the J gene TRBJ1-1, with 9 bases matching TRBD1. V gave up 2 bases and J gave up 1 base; unmatched junction bases: 8. This CDR3 has 17 residues. Germline loops: CDR1 SGHTA, CDR2 FQGTGA. This CDR3 reads CASSLGHLGQGNTEAFF. For the CDR3, the DNA is TGTGCCAGCAGCTTAGGGCATCTGGGACAGGGGAACACTGAAGCTTTCTTT.